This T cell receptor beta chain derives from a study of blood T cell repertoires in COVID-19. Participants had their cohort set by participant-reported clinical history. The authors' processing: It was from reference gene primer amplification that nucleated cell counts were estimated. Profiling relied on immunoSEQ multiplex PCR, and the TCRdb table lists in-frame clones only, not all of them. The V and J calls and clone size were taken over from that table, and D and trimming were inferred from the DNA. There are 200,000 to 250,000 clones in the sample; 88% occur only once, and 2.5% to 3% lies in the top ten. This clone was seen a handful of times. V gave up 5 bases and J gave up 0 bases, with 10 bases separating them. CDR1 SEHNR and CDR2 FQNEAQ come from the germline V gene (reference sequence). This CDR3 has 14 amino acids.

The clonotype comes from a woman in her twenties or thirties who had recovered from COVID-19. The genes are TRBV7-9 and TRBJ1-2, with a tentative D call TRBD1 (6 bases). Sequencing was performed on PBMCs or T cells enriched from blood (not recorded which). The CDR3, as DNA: TGTGCCAGCAGCGTCACAGGGACTAACTATGGCTACACCTTC. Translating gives CASSVTGTNYGYTF.